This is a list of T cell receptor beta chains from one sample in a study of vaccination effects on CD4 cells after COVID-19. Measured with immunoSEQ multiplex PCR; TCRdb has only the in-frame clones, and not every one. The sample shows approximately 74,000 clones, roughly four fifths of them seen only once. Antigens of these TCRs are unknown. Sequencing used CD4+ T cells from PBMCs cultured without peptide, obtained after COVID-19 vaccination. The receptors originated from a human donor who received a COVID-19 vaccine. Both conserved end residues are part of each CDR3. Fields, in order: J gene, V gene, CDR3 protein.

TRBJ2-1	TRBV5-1	CASSLRLAGAKEQFF
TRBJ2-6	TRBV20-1	CSASGSGSGANVLTF
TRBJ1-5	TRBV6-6	CASSLDGSNQPQHF
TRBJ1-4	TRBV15	CATSRGRNEKLFF
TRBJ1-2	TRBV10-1	CASSETYRGPREDGYTF
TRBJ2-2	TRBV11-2	CASSLNTGELFF
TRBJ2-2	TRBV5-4	CASSPRGQADTGELFF
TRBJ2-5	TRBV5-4	CASSFYGVRETQYF
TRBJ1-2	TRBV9	CASSPQTLGYGYTF
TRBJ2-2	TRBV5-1	CASSLDSTGELFF
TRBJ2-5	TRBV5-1	CASSPTIAGGQETQYF
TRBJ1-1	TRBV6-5	CASSSFRDRNTEAFF
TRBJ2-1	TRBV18	CASSRLAGLYNEQFF
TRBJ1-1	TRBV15	CATSREGFDTEAFF
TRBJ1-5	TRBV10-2	CASSEQGSNQPQHF
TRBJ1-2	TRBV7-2	CASTGLVANYGYTF
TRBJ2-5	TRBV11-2	CASSLGFPRGVTETQYF
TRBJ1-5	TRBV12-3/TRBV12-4	CASSRQGYQPQHF
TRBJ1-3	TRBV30	CAWRHHSGNTIYF
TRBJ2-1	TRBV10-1	CASSESRGADYNEQFF
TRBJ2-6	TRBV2	CASSDRGRGANVLTF
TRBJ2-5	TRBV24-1	CATSVKAEATQYF
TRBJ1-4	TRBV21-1	CAGLGREEKLFF
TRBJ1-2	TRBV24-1	CATSDLAGNGYTF
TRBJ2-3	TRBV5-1	CASSLVTGAGDTQYF
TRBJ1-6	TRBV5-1	CASSDRTGDSPLHF
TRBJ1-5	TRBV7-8	CASSFGQHNQPQHF
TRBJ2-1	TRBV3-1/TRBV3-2	CASSQSGGAGQFF
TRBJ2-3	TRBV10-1	CASSGDRDTDTQYF
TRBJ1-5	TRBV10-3	CATKGSGLSNQPQHF
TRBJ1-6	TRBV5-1	CASSLVQGFRPNSPLHF
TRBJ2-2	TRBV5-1	CASSFLAGVNTGELFF
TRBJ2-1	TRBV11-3	CASSLEALSNEQFF
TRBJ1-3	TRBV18	CASSHSRTGDGTIYF
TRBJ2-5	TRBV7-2	CASSGAVGETQYF
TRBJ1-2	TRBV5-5	CASSLLGRYGYTF
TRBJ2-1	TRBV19	CASSTNQGDEQFF
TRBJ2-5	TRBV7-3	CASSPRQQETQYF
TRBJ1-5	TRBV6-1	CASSAPGQGDSNQPQHF
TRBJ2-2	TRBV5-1	CASSFAGGAGTGELFF
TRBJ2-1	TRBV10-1	CASSPGGTGDNEQFF
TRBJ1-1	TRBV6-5	CASSYRGPDTEAFF
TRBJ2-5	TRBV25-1	CASSQGSVGETQYF
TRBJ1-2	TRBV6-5	CASRAQEGNYGYTF
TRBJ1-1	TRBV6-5	CASRHRVNTEAFF
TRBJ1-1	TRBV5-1	CASRHGVNTEAFF
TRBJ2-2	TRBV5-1	CASSSVSTGELFF
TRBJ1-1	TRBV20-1	CSASLLGLNTEAFF